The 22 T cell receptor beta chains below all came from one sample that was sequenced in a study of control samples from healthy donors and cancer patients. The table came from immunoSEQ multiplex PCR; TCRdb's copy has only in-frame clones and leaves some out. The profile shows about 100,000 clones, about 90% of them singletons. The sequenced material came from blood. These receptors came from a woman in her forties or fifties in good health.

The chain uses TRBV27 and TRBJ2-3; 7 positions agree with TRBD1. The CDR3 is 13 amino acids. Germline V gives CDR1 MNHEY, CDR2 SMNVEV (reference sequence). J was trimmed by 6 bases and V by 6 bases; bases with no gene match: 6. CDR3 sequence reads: CASRYRGTDTQYF. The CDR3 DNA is TGTGCCAGCAGGTACAGGGGAACGGATACGCAGTATTTT.

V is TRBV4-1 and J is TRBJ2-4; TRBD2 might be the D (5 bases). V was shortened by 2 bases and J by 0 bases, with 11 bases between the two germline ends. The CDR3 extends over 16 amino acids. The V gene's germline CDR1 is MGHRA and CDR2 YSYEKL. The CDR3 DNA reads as TGCGCCAGCAGCCAATACGGGATACTAGCCAAAAACATTCAGTACTTC. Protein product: CASSQYGILAKNIQYF.

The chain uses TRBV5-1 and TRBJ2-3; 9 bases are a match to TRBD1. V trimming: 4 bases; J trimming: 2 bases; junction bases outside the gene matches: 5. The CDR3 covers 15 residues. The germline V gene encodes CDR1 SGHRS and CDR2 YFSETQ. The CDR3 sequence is CASSTGQGYTDTQYF. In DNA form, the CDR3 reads TGCGCCAGCAGCACAGGACAGGGGTACACAGATACGCAGTATTTT.

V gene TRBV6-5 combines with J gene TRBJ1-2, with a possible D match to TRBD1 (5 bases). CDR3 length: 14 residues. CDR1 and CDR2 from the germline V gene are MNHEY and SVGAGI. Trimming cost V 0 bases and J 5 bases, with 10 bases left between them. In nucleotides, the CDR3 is TGTGCCAGCAGTTACTCGTGGGGGAATTATGGCTACACCTTC. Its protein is CASSYSWGNYGYTF.

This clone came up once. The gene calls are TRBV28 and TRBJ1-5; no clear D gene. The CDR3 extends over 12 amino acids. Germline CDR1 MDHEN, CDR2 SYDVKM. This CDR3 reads CAIRLNNQPQHF. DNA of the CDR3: TGTGCGATTCGGCTCAACAATCAGCCCCAGCATTTT.

This chain's CDR3 is CASSSTGAGELFF. For the CDR3, the DNA is TGTGCCAGCAGCTCTACGGGGGCTGGGGAGCTGTTTTTT. The chain is built from TRBV7-3 and TRBJ2-2; the D gene could be TRBD1 or TRBD2 (6 bases each). V lost 4 bases and J 8 bases, leaving 11 bases between the germline ends. In germline, CDR1 is SGHTA, CDR2 FQGTGA. This CDR3 has 13 residues.

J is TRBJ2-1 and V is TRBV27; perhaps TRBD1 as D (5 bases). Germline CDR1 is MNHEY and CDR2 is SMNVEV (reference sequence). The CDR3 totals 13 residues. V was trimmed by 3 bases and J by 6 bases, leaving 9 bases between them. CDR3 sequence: CASSFGDSNEQFF. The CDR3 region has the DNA TGTGCCAGCAGTTTTGGCGACAGCAATGAGCAGTTCTTC.

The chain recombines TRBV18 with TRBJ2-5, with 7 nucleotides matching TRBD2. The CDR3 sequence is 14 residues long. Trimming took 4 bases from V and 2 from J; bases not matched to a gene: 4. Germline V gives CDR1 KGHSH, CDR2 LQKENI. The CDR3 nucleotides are TGTGCCAGCTCACACCGGGACTATCAAGAGACCCAGTACTTC. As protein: CASSHRDYQETQYF. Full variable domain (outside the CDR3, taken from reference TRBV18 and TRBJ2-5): NAGVMQNPRHLVRRRGQEARLRCSPMKGHSHVYWYRQLPEEGLKFMVYLQKENIIDESGMPKERFSAEFPKEGPSILRIQQVVRGDSAAYFCASSHRDYQETQYFGPGTRLLVL.

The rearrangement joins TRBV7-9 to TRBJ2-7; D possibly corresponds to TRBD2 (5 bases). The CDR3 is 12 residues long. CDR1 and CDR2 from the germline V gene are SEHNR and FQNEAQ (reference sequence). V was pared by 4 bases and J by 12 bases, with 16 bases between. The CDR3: CASSSGINPGYV. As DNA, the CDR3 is TGTGCCAGCAGCTCCGGGATCAATCCGGGGTACGTC.

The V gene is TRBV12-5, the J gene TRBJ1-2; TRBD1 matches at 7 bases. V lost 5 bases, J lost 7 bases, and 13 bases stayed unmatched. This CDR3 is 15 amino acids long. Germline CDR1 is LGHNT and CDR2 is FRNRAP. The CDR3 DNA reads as TGTGCTAGTGGTGACCCCCGGGGAGGGGGCAGTGGCTACACCTTC. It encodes CASGDPRGGGSGYTF.

The CDR3, as DNA: TGTGCCAGCAGCCCTCAGGGGAAGGGCACTGAAGCTTTCTTT. This gives the protein CASSPQGKGTEAFF. V is TRBV14 and J is TRBJ1-1, with a tentative D call TRBD1 (6 bases). The CDR3 is 14 amino acids. Germline values: CDR1 SGHDN, CDR2 FVKESK. V was clipped by 4 bases and J by 4 bases, with 13 bases between them.

The DNA of the CDR3 is TGTGCCAGCCTGACAGGGAATTCACCCCTCCACTTT. Amino acid sequence: CASLTGNSPLHF. The rearrangement joins TRBV2 to TRBJ1-6; 7 nucleotides match TRBD1. The CDR3 runs to 12 residues. Trimming at V came to 8 bases and at J to 7 bases, leaving 2 bases not matched to a gene. CDR1 is SNHLY and CDR2 is FYNNEI in the germline V gene.

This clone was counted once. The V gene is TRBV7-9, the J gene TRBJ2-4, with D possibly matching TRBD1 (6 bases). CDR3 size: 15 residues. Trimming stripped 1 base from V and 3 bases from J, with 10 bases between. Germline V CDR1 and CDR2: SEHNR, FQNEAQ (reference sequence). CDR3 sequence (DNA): TGTGCCAGCAGCTTAGTGGGGGCAAGCAAAAACATTCAGTACTTC. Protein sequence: CASSLVGASKNIQYF.

CDR3 nucleotides: TGTGCCAGCAGCCTCGGTCGGCCTGGAGATACGCAGTATTTT. Amino acids: CASSLGRPGDTQYF. The J gene is TRBJ2-3, the V gene TRBV13; D is unclear. Germline V gene sequence: CDR1 PRHDT, CDR2 FYEKMQ (reference sequence). The CDR3 runs to 14 residues. The V end lost 5 bases, the J end lost 5 bases, and 14 bases lay between the germline ends.

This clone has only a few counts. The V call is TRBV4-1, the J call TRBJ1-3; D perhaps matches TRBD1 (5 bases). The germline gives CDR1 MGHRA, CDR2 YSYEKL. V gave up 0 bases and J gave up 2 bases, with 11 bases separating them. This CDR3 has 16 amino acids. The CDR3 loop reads CASSQDSRGPGNTIYF. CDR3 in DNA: TGCGCCAGCAGCCAAGATTCAAGGGGTCCTGGAAACACCATATATTTT.

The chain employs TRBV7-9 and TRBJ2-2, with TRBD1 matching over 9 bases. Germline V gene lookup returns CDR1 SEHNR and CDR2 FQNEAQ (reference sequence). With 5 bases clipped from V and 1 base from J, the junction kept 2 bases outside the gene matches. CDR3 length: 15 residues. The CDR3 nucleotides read TGTGCCAGCAGCCGACAGGGGGGGAACACCGGGGAGCTGTTTTTT. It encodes CASSRQGGNTGELFF.

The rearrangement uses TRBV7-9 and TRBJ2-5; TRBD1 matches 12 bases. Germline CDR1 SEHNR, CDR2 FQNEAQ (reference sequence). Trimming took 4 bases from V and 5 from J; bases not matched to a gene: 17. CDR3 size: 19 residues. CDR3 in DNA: TGTGCCAGCAGCTCCCTTGCTGCCTCCGGGACAGGGGGCCGTGAGACCCAGTACTTC. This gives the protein CASSSLAASGTGGRETQYF.

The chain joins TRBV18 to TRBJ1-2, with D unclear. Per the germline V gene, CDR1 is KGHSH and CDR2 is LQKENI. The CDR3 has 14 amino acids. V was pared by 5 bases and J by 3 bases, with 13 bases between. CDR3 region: CASSRVGADYGYTF. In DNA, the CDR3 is TGTGCCAGCTCAAGGGTCGGAGCCGACTATGGCTACACCTTC.

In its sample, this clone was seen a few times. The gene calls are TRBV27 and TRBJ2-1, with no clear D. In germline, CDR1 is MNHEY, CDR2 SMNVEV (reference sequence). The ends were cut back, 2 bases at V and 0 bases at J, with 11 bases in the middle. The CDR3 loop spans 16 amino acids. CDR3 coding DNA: TGTGCCAGCAGTTTAGACATGACGAGCTCCTACAATGAGCAGTTCTTC. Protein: CASSLDMTSSYNEQFF.

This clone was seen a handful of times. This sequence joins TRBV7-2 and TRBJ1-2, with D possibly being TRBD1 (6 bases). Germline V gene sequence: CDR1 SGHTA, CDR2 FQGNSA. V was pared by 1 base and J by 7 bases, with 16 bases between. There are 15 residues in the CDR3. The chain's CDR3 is CASSLGGSGVAGYTF. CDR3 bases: TGTGCCAGCAGCTTAGGGGGCTCAGGGGTTGCTGGCTACACCTTC.

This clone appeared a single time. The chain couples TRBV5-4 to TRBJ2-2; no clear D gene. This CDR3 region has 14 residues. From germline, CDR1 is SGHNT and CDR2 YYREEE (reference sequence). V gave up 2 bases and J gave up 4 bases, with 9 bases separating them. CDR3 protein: CASSFGSGTGELFF. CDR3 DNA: TGTGCCAGCAGCTTTGGGTCAGGCACCGGGGAGCTGTTTTTT. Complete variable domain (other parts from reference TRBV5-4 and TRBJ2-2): ETGVTQSPTHLIKTRGQQVTLRCSSQSGHNTVSWYQQALGQGPQFIFQYYREEENGRGNFPPRFSGLQFPNYSSELNVNALELDDSALYLCASSFGSGTGELFFGEGSRLTVL.

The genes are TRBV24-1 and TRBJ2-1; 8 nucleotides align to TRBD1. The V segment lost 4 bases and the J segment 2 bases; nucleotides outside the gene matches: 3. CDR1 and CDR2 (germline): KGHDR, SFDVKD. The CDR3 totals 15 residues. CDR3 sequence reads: CATSEAGGAYNEQFF. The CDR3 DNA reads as TGTGCCACCAGTGAAGCAGGGGGCGCCTACAATGAGCAGTTCTTC.